This T cell receptor (beta chain) appears in the sequencing data of a study of cytomegalovirus exposure and HLA in healthy donors. Study overall: The approximately 120 validation repertoires were reported in a later analysis to have been generated on the same platform as the approximately 700 first-cohort repertoires. Study-wide points: In vitro data verified a few CMV-associated chains as specific for CMV antigens. Rare TCR sequences dominated, though some public TCRs recurred in many donors.

The assay was immunoSEQ multiplex PCR, and TCRdb's table has in-frame clones only and misses some. This sample yields approximately 270,000 clones, of which 70% to 90% are seen a single time; about 1% belongs to the top ten. Turning to this clone: Its antigen is unidentified.

The source of this sequence is a woman between 18 and 29 years old in good health and CMV-seronegative. The sample consisted of PBMCs.

The CDR3 nucleotides read TGTGCCAGCAGTTATGGCAGCGATCAGCCCCAGCATTTT. Amino acid sequence: CASSYGSDQPQHF. This rearrangement joins TRBV6-6 to TRBJ1-5; D gene uncertain. CDR1 and CDR2 (germline): MNHNY, SVGAGI (reference sequence). The CDR3 contains 13 residues. Trimming removed 3 bases from V and 5 bases from J, with 8 bases in between.